This T cell receptor beta chain stems from a study of cytomegalovirus exposure and HLA in healthy donors. With regard to this clone: The antigen remains undetermined.

PCR employed 60 Vbeta and 13 Jbeta primers. The protocol was immunoSEQ multiplex PCR, while the TCRdb copy is restricted to in-frame clones and leaves out a portion. The sample carries about 96,000 clones, around 74% recorded once. Per germline, CDR1 MNHEY and CDR2 SMNVEV (reference sequence). The ends lost 3 bases at V and 1 base at J; junction bases unmatched: 4. There are 17 residues in the CDR3. Findings of the study overall: Earlier analysis yielded a pattern in which most TCR beta V segments were productive about 90% or about 30% of the time. A few CMV-associated chains were confirmed in vitro to be specific for CMV antigens. Evidence from a later analysis indicated that most CMV-associated TCR beta chains looked HLA-restricted. An ancestry cluster, one associated with Asian ancestry, reportedly showed fewer N-insertions than the approximately 650-donor mean in a later analysis.

The source material was PBMCs. The origin of this receptor is a woman between 70 and 85 years old in good health and CMV-seropositive. The rearrangement joins TRBV27 to TRBJ2-3; 13 nucleotides align to TRBD2. For the CDR3, the DNA is TGTGCCAGCAGTTTCCTAGGACTAGCGGGAGGCACAGATACGCAGTATTTT. As protein: CASSFLGLAGGTDTQYF.